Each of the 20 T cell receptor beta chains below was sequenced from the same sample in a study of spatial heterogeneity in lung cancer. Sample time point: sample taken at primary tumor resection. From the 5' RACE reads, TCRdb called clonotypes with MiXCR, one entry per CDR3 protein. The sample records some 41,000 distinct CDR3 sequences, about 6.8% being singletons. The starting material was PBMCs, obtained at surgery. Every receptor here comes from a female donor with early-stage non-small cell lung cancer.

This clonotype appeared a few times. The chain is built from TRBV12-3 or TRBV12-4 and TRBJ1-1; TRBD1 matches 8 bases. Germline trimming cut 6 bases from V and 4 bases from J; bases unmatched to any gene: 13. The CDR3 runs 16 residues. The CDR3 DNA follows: TGTGCCAGCAGCTTCGGACAGGGCCACCGAGGCACTGAAGCTTTCTTT. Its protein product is CASSFGQGHRGTEAFF.

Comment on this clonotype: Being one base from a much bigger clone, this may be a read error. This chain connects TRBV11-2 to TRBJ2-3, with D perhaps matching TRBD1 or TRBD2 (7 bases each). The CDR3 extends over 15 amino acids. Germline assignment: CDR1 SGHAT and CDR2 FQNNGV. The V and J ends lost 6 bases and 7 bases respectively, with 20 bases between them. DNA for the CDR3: TGTGCCAGCAGTCACTCAAGACAGGGACTAAATACGCAGTATTTT. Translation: CASSHSRQGLNTQYF.

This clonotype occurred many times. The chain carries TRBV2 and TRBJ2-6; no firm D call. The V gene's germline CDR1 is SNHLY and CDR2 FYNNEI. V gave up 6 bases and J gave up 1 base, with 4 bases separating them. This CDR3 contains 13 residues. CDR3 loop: CASRLSGANVLTF. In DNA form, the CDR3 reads TGTGCCAGCAGGCTGTCTGGGGCCAACGTCCTGACTTTC.

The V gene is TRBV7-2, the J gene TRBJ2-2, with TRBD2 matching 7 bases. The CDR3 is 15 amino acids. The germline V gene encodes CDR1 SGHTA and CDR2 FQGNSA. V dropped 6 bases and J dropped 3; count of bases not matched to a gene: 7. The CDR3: CASRLTSLYTGELFF. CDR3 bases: TGTGCCAGCAGACTGACTAGCCTCTACACCGGGGAGCTGTTTTTT.

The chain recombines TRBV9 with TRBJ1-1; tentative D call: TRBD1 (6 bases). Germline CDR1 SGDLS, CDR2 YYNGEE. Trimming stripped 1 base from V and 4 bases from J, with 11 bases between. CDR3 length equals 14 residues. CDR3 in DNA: TGTGCCAGCAGCGTAACAGGGTCTAGCACTGAAGCTTTCTTT. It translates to CASSVTGSSTEAFF. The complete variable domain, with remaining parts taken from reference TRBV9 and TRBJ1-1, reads DSGVTQTPKHLITATGQRVTLRCSPRSGDLSVYWYQQSLDQGLQFLIQYYNGEERAKGNILERFSAQQFPDLHSELNLSSLELGDSALYFCASSVTGSSTEAFFGQGTRLTVV.

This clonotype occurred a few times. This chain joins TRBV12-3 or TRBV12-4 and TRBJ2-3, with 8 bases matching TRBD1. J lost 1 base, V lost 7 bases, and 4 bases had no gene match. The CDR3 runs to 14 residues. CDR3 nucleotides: TGTGCCAGCATGGACAGGGACGGCACAGATACGCAGTATTTT. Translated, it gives CASMDRDGTDTQYF.

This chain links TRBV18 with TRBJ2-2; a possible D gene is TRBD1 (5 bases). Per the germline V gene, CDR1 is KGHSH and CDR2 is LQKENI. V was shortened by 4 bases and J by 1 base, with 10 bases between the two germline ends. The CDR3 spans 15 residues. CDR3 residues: CASSQGSLNTGELFF. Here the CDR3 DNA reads TGTGCCAGCTCACAGGGGTCTCTGAACACCGGGGAGCTGTTTTTT. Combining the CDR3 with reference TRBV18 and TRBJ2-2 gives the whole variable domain NAGVMQNPRHLVRRRGQEARLRCSPMKGHSHVYWYRQLPEEGLKFMVYLQKENIIDESGMPKERFSAEFPKEGPSILRIQQVVRGDSAAYFCASSQGSLNTGELFFGEGSRLTVL.

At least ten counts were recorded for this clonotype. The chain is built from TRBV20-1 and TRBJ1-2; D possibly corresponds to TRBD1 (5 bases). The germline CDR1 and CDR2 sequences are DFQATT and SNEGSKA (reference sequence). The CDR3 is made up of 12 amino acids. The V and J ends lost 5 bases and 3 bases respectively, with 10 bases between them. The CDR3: CSALGDYYGYTF. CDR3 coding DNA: TGCAGTGCTTTAGGGGATTACTATGGCTACACCTTC.

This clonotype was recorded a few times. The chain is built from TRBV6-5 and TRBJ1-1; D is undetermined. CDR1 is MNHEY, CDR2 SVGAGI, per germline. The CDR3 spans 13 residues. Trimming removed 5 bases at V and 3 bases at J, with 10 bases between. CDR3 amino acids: CASSRGVDTEAFF. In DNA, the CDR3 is TGTGCCAGCAGTCGGGGTGTCGACACTGAAGCTTTCTTT.

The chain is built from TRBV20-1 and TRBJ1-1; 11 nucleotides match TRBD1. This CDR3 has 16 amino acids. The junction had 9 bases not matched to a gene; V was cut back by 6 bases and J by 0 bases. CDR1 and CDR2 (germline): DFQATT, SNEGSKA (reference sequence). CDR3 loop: CSAEDRGLPLNTEAFF. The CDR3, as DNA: TGCAGTGCGGAGGACAGGGGGCTCCCTTTGAACACTGAAGCTTTCTTT.

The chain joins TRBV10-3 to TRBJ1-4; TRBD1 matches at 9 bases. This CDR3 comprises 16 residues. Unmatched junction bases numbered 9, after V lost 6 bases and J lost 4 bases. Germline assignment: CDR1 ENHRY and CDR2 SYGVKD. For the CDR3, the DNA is TGTGCCATCAGACCGGGACAGGGAGTCTATAATGAAAAACTGTTTTTT. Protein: CAIRPGQGVYNEKLFF.

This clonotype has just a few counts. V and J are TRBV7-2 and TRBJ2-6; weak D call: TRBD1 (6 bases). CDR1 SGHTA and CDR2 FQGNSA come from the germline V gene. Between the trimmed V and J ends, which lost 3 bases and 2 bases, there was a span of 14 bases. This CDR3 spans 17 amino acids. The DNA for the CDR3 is TGTGCCAGCAGCTTTCAGTCAGGGGCAGCTGGGGCCAACGTCCTGACTTTC. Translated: CASSFQSGAAGANVLTF.

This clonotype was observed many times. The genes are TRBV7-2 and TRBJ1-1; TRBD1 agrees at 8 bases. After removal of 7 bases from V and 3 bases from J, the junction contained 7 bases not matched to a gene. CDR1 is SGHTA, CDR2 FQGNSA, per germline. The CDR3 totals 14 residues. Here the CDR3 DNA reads TGTGCCAGCATAAAGGACAGGGCTGACACTGAAGCTTTCTTT. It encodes CASIKDRADTEAFF.

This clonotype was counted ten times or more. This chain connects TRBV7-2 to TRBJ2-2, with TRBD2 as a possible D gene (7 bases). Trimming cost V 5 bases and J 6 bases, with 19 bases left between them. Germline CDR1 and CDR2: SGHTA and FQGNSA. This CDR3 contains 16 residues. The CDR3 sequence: CASSRRGAGLAGELFF. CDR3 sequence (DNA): TGTGCCAGCAGCCGTCGGGGGGCAGGGTTAGCCGGGGAGCTGTTTTTT.

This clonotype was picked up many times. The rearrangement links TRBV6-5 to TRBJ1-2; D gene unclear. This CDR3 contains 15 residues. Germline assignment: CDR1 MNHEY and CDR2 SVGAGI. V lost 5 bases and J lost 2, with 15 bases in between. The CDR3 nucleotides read TGTGCCAGCAGTGCGACTAAGTCCTTAAACTATGGCTACACCTTC. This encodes CASSATKSLNYGYTF.

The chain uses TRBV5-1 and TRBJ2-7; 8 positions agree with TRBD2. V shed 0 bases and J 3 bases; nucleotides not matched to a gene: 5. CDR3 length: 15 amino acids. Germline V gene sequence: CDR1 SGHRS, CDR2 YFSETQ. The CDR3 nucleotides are TGCGCCAGCAGCTTGGCCCGGGGGGGAGACTACGAGCAGTACTTC. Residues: CASSLARGGDYEQYF.

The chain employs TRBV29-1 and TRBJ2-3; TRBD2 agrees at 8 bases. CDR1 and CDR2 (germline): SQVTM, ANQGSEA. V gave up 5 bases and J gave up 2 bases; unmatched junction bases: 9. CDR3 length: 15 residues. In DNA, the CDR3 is TGCAGCGTTTCCCAGCAGCGGGGGCCCACAGATACGCAGTATTTT. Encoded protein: CSVSQQRGPTDTQYF.

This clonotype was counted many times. CDR3 coding DNA: TGCGCCAGCAGCTTGGAAGGGATCGGAAACACCATATATTTT. Amino acid sequence: CASSLEGIGNTIYF. This chain uses TRBV5-1 with TRBJ1-3; D is unresolved. The CDR3 covers 14 residues. V was shortened by 0 bases and J by 4 bases, with 8 bases between the two germline ends. In germline, CDR1 is SGHRS, CDR2 YFSETQ.

The CDR3 spells CASSVDTQGEKLFF. The CDR3 DNA follows: TGTGCCAGCAGCGTAGACACTCAGGGGGAAAAACTGTTTTTT. The V gene is TRBV9, the J gene TRBJ1-4, with D perhaps matching TRBD1 (6 bases). The CDR3 consists of 14 residues. V was pared by 0 bases and J by 8 bases, with 11 bases between. Looked up from germline, CDR1 is SGDLS and CDR2 is YYNGEE.

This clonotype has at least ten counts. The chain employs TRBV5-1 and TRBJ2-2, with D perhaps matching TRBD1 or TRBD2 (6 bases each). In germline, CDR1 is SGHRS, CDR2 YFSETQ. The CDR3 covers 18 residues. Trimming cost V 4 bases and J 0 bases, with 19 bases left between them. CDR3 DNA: TGCGCCAGCAGCCGCACCCTTAGGGGGGCCCCGAACACCGGGGAGCTGTTTTTT. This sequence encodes CASSRTLRGAPNTGELFF.